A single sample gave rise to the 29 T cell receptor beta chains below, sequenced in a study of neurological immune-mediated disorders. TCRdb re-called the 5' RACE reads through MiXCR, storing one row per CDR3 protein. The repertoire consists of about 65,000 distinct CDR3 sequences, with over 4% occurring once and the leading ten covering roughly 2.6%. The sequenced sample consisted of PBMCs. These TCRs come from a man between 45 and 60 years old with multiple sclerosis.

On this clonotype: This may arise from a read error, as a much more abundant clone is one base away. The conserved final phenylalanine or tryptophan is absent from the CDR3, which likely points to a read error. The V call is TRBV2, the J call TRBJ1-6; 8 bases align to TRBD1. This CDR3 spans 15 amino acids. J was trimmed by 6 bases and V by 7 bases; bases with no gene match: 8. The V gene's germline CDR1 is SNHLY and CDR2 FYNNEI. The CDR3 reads CASKRTGSVNSPLHY. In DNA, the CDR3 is TGTGCCAGCAAGCGGACAGGGAGCGTTAATTCACCCCTCCACTAT.

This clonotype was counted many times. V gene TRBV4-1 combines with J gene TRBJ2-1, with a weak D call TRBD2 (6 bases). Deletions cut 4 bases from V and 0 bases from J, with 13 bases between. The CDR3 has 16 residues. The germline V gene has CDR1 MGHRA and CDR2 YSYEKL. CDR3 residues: CASSPPGRLSYNEQFF. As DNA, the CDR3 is TGCGCCAGCAGCCCCCCGGGGAGGCTCTCCTACAATGAGCAGTTCTTC.

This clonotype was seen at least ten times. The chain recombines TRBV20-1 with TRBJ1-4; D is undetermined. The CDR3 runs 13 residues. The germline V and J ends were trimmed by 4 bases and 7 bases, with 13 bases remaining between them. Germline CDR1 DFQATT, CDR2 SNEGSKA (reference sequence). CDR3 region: CSAMAPPGEKLFF. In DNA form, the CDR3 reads TGCAGTGCTATGGCTCCCCCGGGTGAAAAACTGTTTTTT.

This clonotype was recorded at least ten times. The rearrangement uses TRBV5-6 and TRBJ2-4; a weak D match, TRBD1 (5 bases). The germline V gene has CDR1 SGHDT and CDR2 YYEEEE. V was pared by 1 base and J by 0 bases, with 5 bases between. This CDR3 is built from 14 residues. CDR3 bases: TGTGCCAGCAGCTTGCAGGGAGCCAAAAACATTCAGTACTTC. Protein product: CASSLQGAKNIQYF.

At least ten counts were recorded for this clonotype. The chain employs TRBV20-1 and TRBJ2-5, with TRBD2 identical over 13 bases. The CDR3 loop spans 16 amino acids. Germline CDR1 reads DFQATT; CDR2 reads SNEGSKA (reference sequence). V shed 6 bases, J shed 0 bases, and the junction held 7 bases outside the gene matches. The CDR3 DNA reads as TGCAGTGCGCCTCGGGGACTAGCGGGGTACCAAGAGACCCAGTACTTC. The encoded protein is CSAPRGLAGYQETQYF.

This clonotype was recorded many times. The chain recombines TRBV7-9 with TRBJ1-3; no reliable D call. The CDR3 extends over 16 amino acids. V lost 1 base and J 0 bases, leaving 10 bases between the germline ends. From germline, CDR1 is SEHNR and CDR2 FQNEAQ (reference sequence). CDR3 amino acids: CASSLDRSASGNTIYF. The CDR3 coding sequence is TGTGCCAGCAGCTTAGATCGGAGTGCCTCTGGAAACACCATATATTTT. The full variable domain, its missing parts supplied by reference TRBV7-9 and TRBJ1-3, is DTGVSQNPRHKITKRGQNVTFRCDPISEHNRLYWYRQTLGQGPEFLTYFQNEAQLEKSRLLSDRFSAERPKGSFSTLEIQRTEQGDSAMYLCASSLDRSASGNTIYFGEGSWLTVV.

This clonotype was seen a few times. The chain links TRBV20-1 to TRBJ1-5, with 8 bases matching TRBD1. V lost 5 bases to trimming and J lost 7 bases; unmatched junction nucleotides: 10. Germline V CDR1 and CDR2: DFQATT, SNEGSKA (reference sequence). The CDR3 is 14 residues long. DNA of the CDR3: TGCAGTGCTGGAACAGGGGGGGGCTGGCAGCCCCAGCATTTT. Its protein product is CSAGTGGGWQPQHF.

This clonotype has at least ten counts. CDR3 sequence reads: CASRPPVGAEAFF. The CDR3 DNA follows: TGTGCCAGCAGACCTCCAGTGGGCGCTGAAGCTTTCTTT. The chain couples TRBV6-5 to TRBJ1-1, with unresolved D. This CDR3 is built from 13 residues. Germline V gives CDR1 MNHEY, CDR2 SVGAGI. Trimming left V 6 bases short and J 6 bases short, with 14 bases between.

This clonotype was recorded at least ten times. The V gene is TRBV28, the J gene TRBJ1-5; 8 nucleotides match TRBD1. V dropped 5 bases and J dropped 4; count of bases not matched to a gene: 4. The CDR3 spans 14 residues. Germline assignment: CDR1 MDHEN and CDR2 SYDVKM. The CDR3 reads CASSGQGPNQPQHF. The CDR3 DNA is TGTGCCAGCAGTGGACAGGGACCAAATCAGCCCCAGCATTTT.

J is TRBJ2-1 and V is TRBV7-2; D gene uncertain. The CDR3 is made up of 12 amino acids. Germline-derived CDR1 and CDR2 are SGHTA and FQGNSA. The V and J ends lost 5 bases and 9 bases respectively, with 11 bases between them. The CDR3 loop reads CASSVVWGEQFF. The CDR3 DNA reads TGTGCCAGCAGCGTAGTATGGGGTGAGCAGTTCTTC. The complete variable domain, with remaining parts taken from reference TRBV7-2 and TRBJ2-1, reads GAGVSQSPSNKVTEKGKDVELRCDPISGHTALYWYRQSLGQGLEFLIYFQGNSAPDKSGLPSDRFSAERTGGSVSTLTIQRTQQEDSAVYLCASSVVWGEQFFGPGTRLTVL.

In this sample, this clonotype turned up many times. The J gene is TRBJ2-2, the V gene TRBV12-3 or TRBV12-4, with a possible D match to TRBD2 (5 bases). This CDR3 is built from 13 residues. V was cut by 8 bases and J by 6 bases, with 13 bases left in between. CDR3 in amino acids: CASCSLGAGELFF. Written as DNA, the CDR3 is TGTGCCAGCTGTTCACTGGGAGCCGGGGAGCTGTTTTTT.

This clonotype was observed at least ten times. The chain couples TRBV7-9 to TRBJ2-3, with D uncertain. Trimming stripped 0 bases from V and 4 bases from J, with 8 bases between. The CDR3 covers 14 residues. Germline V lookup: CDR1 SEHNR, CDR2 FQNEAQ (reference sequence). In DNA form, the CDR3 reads TGTGCCAGCAGCTTAGCGCTTTGGCCAGATACGCAGTATTTT. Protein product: CASSLALWPDTQYF.

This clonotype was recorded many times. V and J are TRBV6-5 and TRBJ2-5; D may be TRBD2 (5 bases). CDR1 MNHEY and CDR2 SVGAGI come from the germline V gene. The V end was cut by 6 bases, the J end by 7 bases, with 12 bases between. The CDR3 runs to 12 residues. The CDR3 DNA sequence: TGTGCCAGCAGGGTCGGGGAAGGGACCCAGTACTTC. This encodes CASRVGEGTQYF.

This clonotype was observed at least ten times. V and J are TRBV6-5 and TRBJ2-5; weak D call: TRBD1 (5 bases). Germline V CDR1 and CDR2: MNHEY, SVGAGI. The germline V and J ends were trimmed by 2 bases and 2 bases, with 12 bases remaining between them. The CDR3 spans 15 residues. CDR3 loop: CASSYTGQGQETQYF. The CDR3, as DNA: TGTGCCAGCAGTTACACCGGGCAGGGACAAGAGACCCAGTACTTC.

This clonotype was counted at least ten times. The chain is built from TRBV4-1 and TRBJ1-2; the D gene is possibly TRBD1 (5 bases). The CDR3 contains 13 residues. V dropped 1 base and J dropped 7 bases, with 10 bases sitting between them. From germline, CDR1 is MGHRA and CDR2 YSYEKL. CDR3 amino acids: CASSQGTGSGYTF. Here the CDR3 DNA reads TGCGCCAGCAGCCAAGGCACAGGCAGTGGCTACACCTTC.

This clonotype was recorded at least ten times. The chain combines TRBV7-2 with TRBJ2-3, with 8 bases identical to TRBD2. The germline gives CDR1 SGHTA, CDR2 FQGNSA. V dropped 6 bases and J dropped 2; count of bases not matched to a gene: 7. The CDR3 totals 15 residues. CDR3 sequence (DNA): TGTGCCAGCAGTACCGAGCGGGGGAACACAGATACGCAGTATTTT. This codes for CASSTERGNTDTQYF.

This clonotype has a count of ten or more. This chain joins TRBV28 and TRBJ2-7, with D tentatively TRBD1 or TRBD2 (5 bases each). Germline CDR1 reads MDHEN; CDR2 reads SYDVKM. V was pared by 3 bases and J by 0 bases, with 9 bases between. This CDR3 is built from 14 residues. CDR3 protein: CASSLPGSSYEQYV. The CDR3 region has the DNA TGTGCCAGCAGTTTGCCAGGGAGCTCCTACGAGCAGTACGTC.

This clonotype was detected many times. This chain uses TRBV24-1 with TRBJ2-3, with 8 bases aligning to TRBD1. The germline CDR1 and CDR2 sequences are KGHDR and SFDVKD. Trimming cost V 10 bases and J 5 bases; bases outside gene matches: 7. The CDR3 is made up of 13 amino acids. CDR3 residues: CATRDRWLDTQYF. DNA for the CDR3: TGTGCCACTCGGGACAGGTGGTTAGATACGCAGTATTTT.

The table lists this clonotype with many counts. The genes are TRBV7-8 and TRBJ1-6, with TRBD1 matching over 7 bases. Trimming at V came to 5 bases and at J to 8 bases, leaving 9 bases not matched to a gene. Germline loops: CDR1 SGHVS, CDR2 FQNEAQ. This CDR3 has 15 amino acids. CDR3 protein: CASSGTGQNYSPLHF. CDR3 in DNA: TGTGCCAGCAGCGGGACGGGACAGAACTATTCACCCCTCCACTTT.

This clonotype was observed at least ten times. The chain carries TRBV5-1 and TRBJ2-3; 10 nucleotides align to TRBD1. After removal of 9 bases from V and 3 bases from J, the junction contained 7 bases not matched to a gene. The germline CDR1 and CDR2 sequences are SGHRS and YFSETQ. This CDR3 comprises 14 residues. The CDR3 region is CATGRDRGTDTQYF. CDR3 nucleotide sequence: TGCGCCACCGGTCGGGACAGGGGTACAGATACGCAGTATTTT.

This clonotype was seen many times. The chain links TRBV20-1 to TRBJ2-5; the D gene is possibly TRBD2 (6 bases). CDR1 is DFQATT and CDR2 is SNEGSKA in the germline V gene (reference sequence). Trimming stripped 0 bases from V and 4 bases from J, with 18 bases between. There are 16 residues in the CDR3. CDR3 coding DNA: TGCAGTGCTAGAGATGGGGGGAATACGCGGAGAGAGACCCAGTACTTC. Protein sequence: CSARDGGNTRRETQYF.

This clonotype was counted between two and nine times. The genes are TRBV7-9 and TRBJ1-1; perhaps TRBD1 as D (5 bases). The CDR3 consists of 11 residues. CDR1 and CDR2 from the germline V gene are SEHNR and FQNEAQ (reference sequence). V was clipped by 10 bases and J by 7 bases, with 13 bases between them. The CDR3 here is CAIPGAFEAFF. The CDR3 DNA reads TGTGCCATCCCCGGGGCGTTTGAAGCTTTCTTT.

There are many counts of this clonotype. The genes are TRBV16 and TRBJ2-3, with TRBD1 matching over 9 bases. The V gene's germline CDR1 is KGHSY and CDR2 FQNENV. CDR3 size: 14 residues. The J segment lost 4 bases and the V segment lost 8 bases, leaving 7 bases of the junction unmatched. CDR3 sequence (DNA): TGTGCCAGCGACCCGACAGGGGGGCCAGATACGCAGTATTTT. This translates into CASDPTGGPDTQYF.

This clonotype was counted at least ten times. The CDR3 DNA reads TGCGCCAGCAGCTTGGCTTCCGGGATCTATGGCTACACCTTC. Translation: CASSLASGIYGYTF. The chain is built from TRBV5-1 and TRBJ1-2, with no clear D. Germline CDR1 is SGHRS and CDR2 is YFSETQ. The CDR3 extends over 14 amino acids. Trimming shortened V by 0 bases and J by 4 bases, and 10 bases separated the two germline ends.

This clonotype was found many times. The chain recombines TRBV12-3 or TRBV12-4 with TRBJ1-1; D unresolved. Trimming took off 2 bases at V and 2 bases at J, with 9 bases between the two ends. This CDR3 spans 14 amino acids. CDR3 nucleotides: TGTGCCAGCAGTTTACAGTTTGGTAACACTGAAGCTTTCTTT. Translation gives CASSLQFGNTEAFF.

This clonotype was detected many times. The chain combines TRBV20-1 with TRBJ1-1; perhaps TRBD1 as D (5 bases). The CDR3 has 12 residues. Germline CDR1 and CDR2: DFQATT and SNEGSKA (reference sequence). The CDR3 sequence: CRADRQNTEAFF. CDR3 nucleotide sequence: TGCAGGGCTGACAGACAGAACACTGAAGCTTTCTTT.

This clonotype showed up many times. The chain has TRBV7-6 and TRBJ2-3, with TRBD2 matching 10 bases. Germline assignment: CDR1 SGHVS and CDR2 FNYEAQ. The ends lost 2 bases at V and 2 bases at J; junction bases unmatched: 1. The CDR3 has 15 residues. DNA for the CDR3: TGTGCCAGCAGCTTAACTAGCGGGGCCACAGATACGCAGTATTTT. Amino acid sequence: CASSLTSGATDTQYF.

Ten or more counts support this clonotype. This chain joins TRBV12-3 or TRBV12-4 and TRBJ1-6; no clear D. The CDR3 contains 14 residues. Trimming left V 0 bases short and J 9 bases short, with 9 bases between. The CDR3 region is CASSLAGGVSPLHF. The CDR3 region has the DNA TGTGCCAGCAGTTTAGCGGGCGGGGTTTCACCCCTCCACTTT.

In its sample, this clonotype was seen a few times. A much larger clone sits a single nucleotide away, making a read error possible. The CDR3 reads CASKYRGDTEAFF. The CDR3 DNA reads as TGTGCCAGCAAATATAGAGGAGACACTGAAGCTTTCTTT. The chain joins TRBV6-6 to TRBJ1-1; D uncertain. This CDR3 has 13 amino acids. The V end was cut by 7 bases, the J end by 3 bases, with 12 bases between. Germline V gene data show CDR1 as MNHNY and CDR2 as SVGAGI (reference sequence).